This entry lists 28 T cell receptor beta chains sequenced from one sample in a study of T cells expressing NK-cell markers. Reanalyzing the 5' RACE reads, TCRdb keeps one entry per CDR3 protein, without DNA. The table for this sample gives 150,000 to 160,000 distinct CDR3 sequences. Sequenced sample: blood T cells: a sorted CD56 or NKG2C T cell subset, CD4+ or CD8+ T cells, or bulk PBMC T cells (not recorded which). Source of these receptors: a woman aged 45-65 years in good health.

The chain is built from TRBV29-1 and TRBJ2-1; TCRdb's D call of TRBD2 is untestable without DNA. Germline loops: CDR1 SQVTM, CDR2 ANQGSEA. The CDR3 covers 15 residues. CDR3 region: CSVEERLAGDDEQFF.

The CDR3 sequence is CASSSPGGLTGELFF. The chain recombines TRBV7-6 with TRBJ2-2; the TRBD2 assignment by TCRdb is unverifiable without DNA. The CDR3 is made up of 15 amino acids. Germline CDR1 SGHVS, CDR2 FNYEAQ.

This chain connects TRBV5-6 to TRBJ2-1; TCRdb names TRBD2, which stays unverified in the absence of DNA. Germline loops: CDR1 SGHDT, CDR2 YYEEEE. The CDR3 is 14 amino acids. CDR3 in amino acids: CASTLKAGFNEQFF.

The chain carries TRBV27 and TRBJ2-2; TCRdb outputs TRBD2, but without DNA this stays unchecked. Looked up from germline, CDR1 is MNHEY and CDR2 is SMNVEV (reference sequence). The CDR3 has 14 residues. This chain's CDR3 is CASRAGGGTGELFF.

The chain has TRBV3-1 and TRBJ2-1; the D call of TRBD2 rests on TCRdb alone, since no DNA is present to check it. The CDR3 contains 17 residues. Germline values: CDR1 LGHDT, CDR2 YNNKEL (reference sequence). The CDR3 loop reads CASSPQTPLAAYNEQFF.

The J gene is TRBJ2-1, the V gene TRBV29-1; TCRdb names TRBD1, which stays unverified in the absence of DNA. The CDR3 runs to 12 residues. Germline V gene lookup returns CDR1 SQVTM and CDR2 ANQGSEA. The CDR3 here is CSVYGTYNEQFF.

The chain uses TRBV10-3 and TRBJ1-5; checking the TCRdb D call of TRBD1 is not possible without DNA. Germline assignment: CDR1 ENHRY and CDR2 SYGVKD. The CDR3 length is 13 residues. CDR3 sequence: CAIMAGTGQPQHF.

The CDR3: CASSELSGEYNEQFF. The rearrangement uses TRBV2 and TRBJ2-1. The CDR3 spans 15 residues. In germline, CDR1 is SNHLY, CDR2 FYNNEI.

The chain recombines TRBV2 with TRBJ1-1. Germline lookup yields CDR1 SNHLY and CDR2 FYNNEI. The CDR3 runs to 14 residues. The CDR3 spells CASTPDSQNTEAFF. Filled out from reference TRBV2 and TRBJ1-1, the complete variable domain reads EPEVTQTPSHQVTQMGQEVILRCVPISNHLYFYWYRQILGQKVEFLVSFYNNEISEKSEIFDDQFSVERPDGSNFTLKIRSTKLEDSAMYFCASTPDSQNTEAFFGQGTRLTVV.

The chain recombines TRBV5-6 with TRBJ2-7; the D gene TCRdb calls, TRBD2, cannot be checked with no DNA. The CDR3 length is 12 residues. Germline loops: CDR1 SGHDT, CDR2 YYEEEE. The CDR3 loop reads CASSLGGRSTYF. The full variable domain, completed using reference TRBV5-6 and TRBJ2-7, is DAGVTQSPTHLIKTRGQQVTLRCSPKSGHDTVSWYQQALGQGPQFIFQYYEEEERQRGNFPDRFSGHQFPNYSSELNVNALLLGDSALYLCASSLGGRSTYFGPGTRLTVT.

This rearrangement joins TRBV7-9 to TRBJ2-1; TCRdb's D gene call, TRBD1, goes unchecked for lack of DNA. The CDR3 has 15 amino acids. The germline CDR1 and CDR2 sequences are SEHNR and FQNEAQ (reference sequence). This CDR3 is CASSRTELAYNEQFF.

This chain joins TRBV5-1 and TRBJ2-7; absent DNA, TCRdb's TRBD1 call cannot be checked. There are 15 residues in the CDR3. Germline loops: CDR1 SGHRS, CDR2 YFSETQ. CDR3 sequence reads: CASSLVGTETAEQYF.

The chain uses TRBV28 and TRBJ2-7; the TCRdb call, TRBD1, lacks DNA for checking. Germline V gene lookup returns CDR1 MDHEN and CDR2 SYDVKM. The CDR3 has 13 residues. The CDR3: CASKETGQWEQYF.

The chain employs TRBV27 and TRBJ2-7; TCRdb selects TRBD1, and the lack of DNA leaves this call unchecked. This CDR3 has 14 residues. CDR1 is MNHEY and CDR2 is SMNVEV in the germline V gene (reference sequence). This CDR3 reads CASSTGLGYYEQYF.

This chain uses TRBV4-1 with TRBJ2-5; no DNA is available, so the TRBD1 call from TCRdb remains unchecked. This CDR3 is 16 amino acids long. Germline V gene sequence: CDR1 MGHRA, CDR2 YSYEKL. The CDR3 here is CASSQDHGISVGTQYF.

The CDR3 sequence: CASSQGLADTDTQYF. The chain employs TRBV4-2 and TRBJ2-3; TCRdb selects TRBD2, and the lack of DNA leaves this call unchecked. CDR3 length equals 15 residues. CDR1 and CDR2 (germline): LGHNA, YNFKEQ.

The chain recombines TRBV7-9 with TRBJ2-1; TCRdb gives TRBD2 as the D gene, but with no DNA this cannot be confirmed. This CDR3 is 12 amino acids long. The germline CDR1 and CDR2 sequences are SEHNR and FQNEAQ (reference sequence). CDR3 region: CASLRDGDEQFF.

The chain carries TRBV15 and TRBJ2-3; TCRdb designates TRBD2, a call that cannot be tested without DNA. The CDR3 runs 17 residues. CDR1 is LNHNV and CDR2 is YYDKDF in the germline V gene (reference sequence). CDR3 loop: CATSPSSTGGPTDTQYF.

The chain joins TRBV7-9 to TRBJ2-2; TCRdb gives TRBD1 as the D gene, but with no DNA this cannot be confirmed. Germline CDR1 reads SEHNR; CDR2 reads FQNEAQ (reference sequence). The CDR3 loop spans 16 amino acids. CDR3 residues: CASSSRGTGVSGELFF.

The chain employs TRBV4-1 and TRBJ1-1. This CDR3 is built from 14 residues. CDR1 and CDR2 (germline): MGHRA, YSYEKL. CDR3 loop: CASSQGHLEIEAFF.

The CDR3 reads CASSLGTVSGYTF. This sequence joins TRBV5-1 and TRBJ1-2. CDR1 and CDR2 (germline): SGHRS, YFSETQ. The CDR3 is 13 amino acids. Drawing the rest from reference TRBV5-1 and TRBJ1-2, the complete variable domain is KAGVTQTPRYLIKTRGQQVTLSCSPISGHRSVSWYQQTPGQGLQFLFEYFSETQRNKGNFPGRFSGRQFSNSRSEMNVSTLELGDSALYLCASSLGTVSGYTFGSGTRLTVV.

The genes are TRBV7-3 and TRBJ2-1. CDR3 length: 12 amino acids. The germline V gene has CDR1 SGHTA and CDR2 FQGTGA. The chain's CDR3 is CASRSINGEQFF. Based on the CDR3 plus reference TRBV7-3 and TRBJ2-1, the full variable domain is GAGVSQTPSNKVTEKGKYVELRCDPISGHTALYWYRQSLGQGPEFLIYFQGTGAADDSGLPNDRFFAVRPEGSVSTLKIQRTERGDSAVYLCASRSINGEQFFGPGTRLTVL.

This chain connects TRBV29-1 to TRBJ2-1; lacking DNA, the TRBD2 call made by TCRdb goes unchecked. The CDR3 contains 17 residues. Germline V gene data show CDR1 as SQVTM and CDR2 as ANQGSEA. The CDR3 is CSVEIWASGIEENEQFF.

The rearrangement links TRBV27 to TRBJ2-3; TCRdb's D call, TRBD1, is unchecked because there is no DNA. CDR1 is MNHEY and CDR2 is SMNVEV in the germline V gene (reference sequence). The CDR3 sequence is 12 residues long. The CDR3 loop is CASSPGADTQYF.

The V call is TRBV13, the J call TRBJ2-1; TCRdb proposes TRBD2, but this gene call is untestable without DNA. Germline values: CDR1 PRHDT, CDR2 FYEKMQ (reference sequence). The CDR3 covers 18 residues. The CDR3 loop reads CASSTGLAGGGANNEQFF.

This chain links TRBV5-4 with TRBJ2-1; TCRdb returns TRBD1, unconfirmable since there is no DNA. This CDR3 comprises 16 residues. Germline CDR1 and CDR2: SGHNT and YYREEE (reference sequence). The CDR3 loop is CASSLSLGRRWNEQFF.

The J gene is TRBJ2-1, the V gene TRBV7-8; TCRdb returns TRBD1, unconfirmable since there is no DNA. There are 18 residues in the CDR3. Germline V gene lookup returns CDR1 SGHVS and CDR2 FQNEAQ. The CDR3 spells CASIPNGGVWSSYNEQFF.

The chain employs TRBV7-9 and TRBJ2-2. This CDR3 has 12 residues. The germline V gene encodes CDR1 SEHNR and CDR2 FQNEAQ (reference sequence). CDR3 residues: CASSLTQGELFF.